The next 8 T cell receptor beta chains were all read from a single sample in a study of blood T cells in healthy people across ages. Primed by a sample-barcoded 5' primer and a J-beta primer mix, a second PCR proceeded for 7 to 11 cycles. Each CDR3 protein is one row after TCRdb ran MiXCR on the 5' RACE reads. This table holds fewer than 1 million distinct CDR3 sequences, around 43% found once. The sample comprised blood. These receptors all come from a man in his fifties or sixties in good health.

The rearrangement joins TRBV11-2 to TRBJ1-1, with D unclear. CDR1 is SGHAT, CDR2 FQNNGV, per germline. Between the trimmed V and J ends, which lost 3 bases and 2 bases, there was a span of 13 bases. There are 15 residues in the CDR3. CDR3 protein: CASSLDGQFNTEAFF. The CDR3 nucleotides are TGTGCCAGCAGCTTGGATGGGCAATTTAACACTGAAGCTTTCTTT.

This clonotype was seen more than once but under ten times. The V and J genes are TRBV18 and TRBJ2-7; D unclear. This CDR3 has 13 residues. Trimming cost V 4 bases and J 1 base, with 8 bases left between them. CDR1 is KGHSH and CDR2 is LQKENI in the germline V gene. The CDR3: CASSQVISYEQYF. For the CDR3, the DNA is TGTGCCAGCTCACAAGTGATTTCCTACGAGCAGTACTTC.

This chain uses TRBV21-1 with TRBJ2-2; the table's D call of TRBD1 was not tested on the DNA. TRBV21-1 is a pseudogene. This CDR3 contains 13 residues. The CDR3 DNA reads TGTGCCAGCAGCCAGGGGGGGGTGGGGGAGCTGTTTTTT. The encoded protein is CASSQGGVGELFF.

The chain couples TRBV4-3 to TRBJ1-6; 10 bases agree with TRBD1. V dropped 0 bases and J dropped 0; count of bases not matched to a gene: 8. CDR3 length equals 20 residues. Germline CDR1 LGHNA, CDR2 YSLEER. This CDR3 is CASSQDPAGQGSSYNSPLHF. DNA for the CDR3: TGCGCCAGCAGCCAAGACCCGGCGGGACAGGGGAGCTCCTATAATTCACCCCTCCACTTT.

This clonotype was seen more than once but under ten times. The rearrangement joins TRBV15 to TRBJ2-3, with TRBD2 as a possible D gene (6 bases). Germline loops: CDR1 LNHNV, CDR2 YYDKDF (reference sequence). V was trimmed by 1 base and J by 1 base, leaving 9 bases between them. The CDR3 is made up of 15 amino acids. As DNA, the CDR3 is TGTGCCACCAGCAGAGTGAGGGAGGGCACAGATACGCAGTATTTT. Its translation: CATSRVREGTDTQYF.

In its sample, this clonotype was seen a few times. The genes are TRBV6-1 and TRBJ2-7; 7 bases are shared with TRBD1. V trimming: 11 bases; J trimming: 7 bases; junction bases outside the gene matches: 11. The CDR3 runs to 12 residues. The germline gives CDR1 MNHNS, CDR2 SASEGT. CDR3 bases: TGTGCCGCCCGACAGGGTGCAGATGAGCAGTACTTC. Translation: CAARQGADEQYF.

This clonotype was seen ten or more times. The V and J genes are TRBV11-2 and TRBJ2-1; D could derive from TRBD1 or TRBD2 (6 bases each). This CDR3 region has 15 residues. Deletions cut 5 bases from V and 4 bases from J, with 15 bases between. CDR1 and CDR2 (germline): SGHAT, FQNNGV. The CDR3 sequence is CASSLRGDLYNEQFF. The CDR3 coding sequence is TGTGCCAGCAGCCTGAGGGGGGACCTATACAATGAGCAGTTCTTC.

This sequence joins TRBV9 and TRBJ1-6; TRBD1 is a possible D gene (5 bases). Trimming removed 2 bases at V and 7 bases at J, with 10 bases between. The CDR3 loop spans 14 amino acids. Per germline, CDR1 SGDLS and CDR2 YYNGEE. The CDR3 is CASSVLGENSPLHF. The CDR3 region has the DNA TGTGCCAGCAGCGTGTTAGGGGAAAATTCACCCCTCCACTTT.